This T cell receptor beta chain is from a study of blood T cell repertoires in COVID-19. Study overall: The analysed material was cDNA or gDNA that came from T cells, B-cell-depleted T cells, or PBMCs.

V lost 8 bases, J lost 4 bases, and 5 bases stayed unmatched. Germline V gene lookup returns CDR1 MNHNY and CDR2 SVGAGI (reference sequence). The CDR3 consists of 13 residues. Generated by immunoSEQ multiplex PCR, the TCRdb table keeps only in-frame clones and is missing some. Counted here are fewer than 250,000 clones, nearly 95% occurring once; the ten biggest clones make up around 0.86%. The chain combines TRBV6-6 with TRBJ1-1; TRBD1 matches at 9 bases. The clonotype was recovered from a man aged 30 to 39 with COVID-19, enrolled during active disease. Sequencing was done on a sample of peripheral blood. The CDR3 DNA reads as TGTGCCAGCCGCTACAGGGGGCTCACTGAAGCTTTCTTT. Translation: CASRYRGLTEAFF.